Following are 22 T cell receptor beta chains from one sample sequenced in a study of T cells in Graves' hyperthyroidism and ophthalmopathy. TCR beta CDR3 regions were amplified from RNA transcripts. During a first-round RT-PCR of the TCR CDR3, the HTBI primer set was used. Each CDR3 protein is one row after TCRdb ran MiXCR on the multiplex PCR reads. The top ten clones hold 20% to 25% of a sample with about 350,000 distinct CDR3 sequences, roughly 13% of them seen once. The sample was blood. The receptor source for this set is a woman under 40 with Graves' hyperthyroidism.

The rearrangement joins TRBV6-1 to TRBJ1-6; possibly TRBD1 for D (5 bases). Trimming removed 3 bases at V and 7 bases at J, with 7 bases between. CDR1 MNHNS and CDR2 SASEGT come from the germline V gene. The length of the CDR3 is 13 residues. CDR3 nucleotides: TGTGCCAGCAGTGAGGGGGAAAATTCACCCCTCCACTTT. It specifies CASSEGENSPLHF.

This chain links TRBV28 with TRBJ1-1; no clear D gene. Trimming pared 3 bases from V and 8 bases from J, leaving 13 bases between. Germline V CDR1 and CDR2: MDHEN, SYDVKM. This CDR3 is built from 13 residues. The CDR3 sequence is CASSFRPDNEAFF. As DNA, the CDR3 is TGTGCCAGCAGTTTCAGACCCGATAACGAAGCTTTCTTT.

This clonotype is a singleton in its sample. V is TRBV6-2 or TRBV6-3 and J is TRBJ2-1, with 7 bases lining up with TRBD1. The CDR3 covers 14 residues. V was pared by 8 bases and J by 8 bases, with 12 bases of the junction left unmatched. The germline gives CDR1 MNHEY, CDR2 SVGEGT. CDR3 sequence reads: CASASRGQVDEQFF. The CDR3 DNA follows: TGTGCCAGCGCGTCGAGGGGGCAGGTGGATGAGCAGTTCTTC.

This clonotype was seen repeatedly, ten times or more. The chain joins TRBV28 to TRBJ1-5, with TRBD1 matching 9 bases. Germline lookup yields CDR1 MDHEN and CDR2 SYDVKM. The V and J ends lost 11 bases and 5 bases, in that order; junction bases with no gene match: 16. This CDR3 spans 16 amino acids. CDR3 loop: CACNSRGTGFDQPQHF. CDR3 sequence (DNA): TGTGCCTGCAATTCCCGGGGGACAGGGTTTGATCAGCCCCAGCATTTT.

This clonotype was observed a handful of times. V usage is TRBV2 and J usage is TRBJ1-5; unclear D gene. Trimming stripped 1 base from V and 7 bases from J, with 5 bases between. The CDR3 loop spans 12 amino acids. Germline lookup yields CDR1 SNHLY and CDR2 FYNNEI. The CDR3, as DNA: TGTGCCAGCAGTGAAGGTAGCCAGCCCCAGCATTTT. It specifies CASSEGSQPQHF.

As concerns this clonotype: An end of the junction differs from the germline gene, which may be a read error. J is TRBJ1-1 and V is TRBV5-5, with D possibly TRBD1 on 6 matching bases. The CDR3 length is 12 residues. The germline V gene encodes CDR1 SGHKS and CDR2 YYEKEE (reference sequence). The CDR3 DNA reads TGTACCAGCAGCAGCAGGGGAGCTGAAGCTTTCTTT. It specifies CTSSSRGAEAFF.

The chain recombines TRBV3-1 with TRBJ1-6, with TRBD1 matching over 7 bases. The CDR3 has 16 amino acids. Germline values: CDR1 LGHDT, CDR2 YNNKEL (reference sequence). After removal of 1 base from V and 8 bases from J, the junction contained 8 bases not matched to a gene. This chain's CDR3 is CASSQGSGTVYSPLHF. In nucleotides, the CDR3 is TGTGCCAGCAGCCAAGGGTCAGGGACAGTTTATTCACCCCTCCACTTT.

CDR3 nucleotides: TGCAGTGCTAGGGCCGGGACAGGGGGCTACGAGCAGTACTTC. Amino acids: CSARAGTGGYEQYF. This sequence joins TRBV20-1 and TRBJ2-7; 11 bases are a match to TRBD1. V shed 3 bases, J shed 3 bases, and the junction held 4 bases outside the gene matches. The CDR3 loop spans 14 amino acids. Germline CDR1 and CDR2: DFQATT and SNEGSKA (reference sequence).

This clonotype was detected ten times or more. The CDR3 DNA reads TGTCCAAACCCAAAACCCGAAGGGGTAGCGGGAGTACATGAGCAGTTCTTC. Its translation is CPNPKPEGVAGVHEQFF. The chain combines TRBV27 with TRBJ2-1; 9 nucleotides match TRBD2. The CDR3 spans 17 residues. Germline V gene data show CDR1 as MNHEY and CDR2 as SMNVEV (reference sequence).

The chain carries TRBV4-1 and TRBJ2-7, with TRBD2 matching over 11 bases. Germline trimming cut 2 bases from V and 2 bases from J; bases unmatched to any gene: 5. The CDR3 sequence is 16 residues long. Germline CDR1 and CDR2: MGHRA and YSYEKL. CDR3 sequence reads: CASSQLETSGTYEQYF. The CDR3 nucleotides are TGCGCCAGCAGCCAACTTGAGACTAGCGGGACCTACGAGCAGTACTTC.

This clonotype was detected many times. CDR3 protein: CASSYSYRTDTQYF. The CDR3, as DNA: TGTGCCAGCAGTTACTCGTACCGCACAGATACGCAGTATTTT. The chain has TRBV6-2 or TRBV6-3 and TRBJ2-3; no clear D gene. V was cut by 0 bases and J by 1 base, with 5 bases left in between. There are 14 residues in the CDR3. Per the germline V gene, CDR1 is MNHEY and CDR2 is SVGEGT.

This clonotype was counted a few times. The CDR3 bases are TGCGCCAGCAGCCAAGGGAAGGGGACAGGGGACACTGAAGCTTTCTTT. It specifies CASSQGKGTGDTEAFF. The rearrangement uses TRBV4-1 and TRBJ1-1, with 10 bases fitting TRBD1. CDR1 is MGHRA, CDR2 YSYEKL, per germline. CDR3 length: 16 residues. With V trimmed by 1 base and J by 3 bases, 5 bases remained unmatched.

This clonotype came up many times. V and J are TRBV6-1 and TRBJ1-1; D is undetermined. Trimming removed 8 bases at V and 4 bases at J, with 11 bases between. CDR3 length: 12 residues. Germline V gives CDR1 MNHNS, CDR2 SASEGT. In DNA form, the CDR3 reads TGTGCCAGCTGGAGACTGATCACTGAAGCTTTCTTT. Translating it yields CASWRLITEAFF.

The table lists this clonotype with many counts. This chain connects TRBV9 to TRBJ2-7, with D tentatively TRBD2 (6 bases). The ends were cut back, 3 bases at V and 6 bases at J, with 16 bases in the middle. Looked up from germline, CDR1 is SGDLS and CDR2 is YYNGEE. The CDR3 is 14 residues long. The CDR3 region is CASSEEAGAGEQYF. Written as DNA, the CDR3 is TGTGCCAGCAGCGAGGAAGCGGGTGCTGGCGAGCAGTACTTC.

The J gene is TRBJ2-7, the V gene TRBV2, with 7 nucleotides matching TRBD2. The CDR3 is 14 amino acids. V trimming: 6 bases; J trimming: 0 bases; junction bases outside the gene matches: 5. Germline V gene lookup returns CDR1 SNHLY and CDR2 FYNNEI. CDR3 coding DNA: TGTGCCAGCAGGTGGCTAGCGGACTCCTACGAGCAGTACTTC. Translated, it gives CASRWLADSYEQYF.

J is TRBJ2-5 and V is TRBV6-1, with TRBD2 matching over 11 bases. From germline, CDR1 is MNHNS and CDR2 SASEGT. V gave up 11 bases and J gave up 3 bases; unmatched junction bases: 5. This CDR3 contains 13 residues. CDR3 protein: CAAGTSGEETQYF. The CDR3 DNA reads as TGTGCCGCGGGGACTAGCGGAGAAGAGACCCAGTACTTC.

This rearrangement joins TRBV20-1 to TRBJ1-5; maybe TRBD1 (6 bases). Trimming shortened V by 4 bases and J by 7 bases, and 23 bases separated the two germline ends. CDR3 length: 16 amino acids. Germline values: CDR1 DFQATT, CDR2 SNEGSKA (reference sequence). This CDR3 is CSATRGGGRIRQPQHF. CDR3 in DNA: TGCAGTGCTACCCGGGGGGGGGGGCGCATACGGCAGCCCCAGCATTTT.

This rearrangement joins TRBV15 to TRBJ2-7, with 10 bases matching TRBD1. This CDR3 spans 16 amino acids. Germline V lookup: CDR1 LNHNV, CDR2 YYDKDF (reference sequence). The V segment lost 3 bases and the J segment 2 bases; nucleotides outside the gene matches: 7. The chain's CDR3 is CATSRVMTGGPYEQYF. DNA of the CDR3: TGTGCCACCAGCAGGGTGATGACAGGGGGCCCCTACGAGCAGTACTTC.

This clonotype has ten or more counts. The rearrangement uses TRBV5-8 and TRBJ2-1; no firm D call. Germline V CDR1 and CDR2: SGHTS, YDEGEE. This CDR3 comprises 12 residues. V lost 0 bases to trimming and J lost 7 bases, with 5 bases between them. The CDR3 DNA is TGTGCCAGCAGCTTGGGCCTAAATGAGCAGTTCTTC. Translated: CASSLGLNEQFF.

This clonotype was counted a few times. This rearrangement joins TRBV9 to TRBJ1-3; D not certain. Germline CDR1 SGDLS, CDR2 YYNGEE. This CDR3 is 12 amino acids long. With 6 bases removed from V and 0 bases from J, the gap between germline ends came to 4 bases. DNA of the CDR3: TGTGCCAGCAAGAACTCTGGAAACACCATATATTTT. Protein sequence: CASKNSGNTIYF.

This clonotype was detected many times. The J gene is TRBJ2-3, the V gene TRBV2; 9 bases match TRBD1. CDR1 and CDR2 (germline): SNHLY, FYNNEI. Germline trimming cut 7 bases from V and 5 bases from J; bases unmatched to any gene: 4. CDR3 length: 13 residues. Here the CDR3 reads CASMHRGRDTQYF. DNA of the CDR3: TGTGCCAGCATGCACAGGGGGCGAGATACGCAGTATTTT. The full variable domain, in which reference TRBV2 and TRBJ2-3 provide the parts outside the CDR3, is EPEVTQTPSHQVTQMGQEVILRCVPISNHLYFYWYRQILGQKVEFLVSFYNNEISEKSEIFDDQFSVERPDGSNFTLKIRSTKLEDSAMYFCASMHRGRDTQYFGPGTRLTVL.

The chain couples TRBV27 to TRBJ2-7; the match to TRBD2 covers 7 bases. V was clipped by 5 bases and J by 7 bases; unmatched bases: 8. The CDR3 is 13 residues long. Germline values: CDR1 MNHEY, CDR2 SMNVEV (reference sequence). The CDR3, as DNA: TGTGCCAGCAGTGGTACTAGCGCTACGGAGCAGTACTTC. Amino acids: CASSGTSATEQYF.